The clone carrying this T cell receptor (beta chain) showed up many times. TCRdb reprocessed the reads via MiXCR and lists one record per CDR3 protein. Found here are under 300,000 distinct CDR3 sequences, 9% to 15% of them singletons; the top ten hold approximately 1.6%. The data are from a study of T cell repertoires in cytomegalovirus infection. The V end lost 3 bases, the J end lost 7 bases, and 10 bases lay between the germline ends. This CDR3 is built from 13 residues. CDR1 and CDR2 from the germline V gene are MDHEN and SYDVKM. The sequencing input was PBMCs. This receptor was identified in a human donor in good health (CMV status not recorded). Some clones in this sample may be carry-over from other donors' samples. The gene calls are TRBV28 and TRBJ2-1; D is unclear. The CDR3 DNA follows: TGTGCCAGCAGTTTGTCAAGGGTAAATGAGCAGTTCTTC. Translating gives CASSLSRVNEQFF.